This T cell receptor (beta chain) was documented in a study of T cells in women clearing cervical HPV infection. About the research overall: Cases: HPV16-related CIN3 or worse on histology, a couple of invasive cancers.

Per germline, CDR1 DFQATT and CDR2 SNEGSKA (reference sequence). V was clipped by 4 bases and J by 6 bases; unmatched bases: 9. The CDR3 is made up of 14 amino acids. On this clone itself: The CDR3 end lies 3 residues beyond the end of the read and is filled in from the germline J gene.

Sequenced by immunoSEQ multiplex PCR; TCRdb stores in-frame clones only, minus some. The sample table includes tens of thousands of clones. The chain couples TRBV20-1 to TRBJ2-7; TRBD2 aligns across 10 bases. The TCR sequence derives from a woman between 18 and 75 years old with a cervical HPV16 infection that either progressed to CIN3+ or cleared (not recorded which). Sequenced material: blood buffy coat. The CDR3: CSATIAGGRVEQYF. The CDR3 bases that were read are TGCAGTGCTACTATAGCGGGGGGCAGGGTCGAG.